This T cell receptor (beta chain) comes out of a study of regulatory T cells in long-lasting Graves disease. Investigators prepared the TCR beta libraries by applying iRepertoire HTBI primers and Arm-PCR of CDR3 regions. TCRdb called the multiplex PCR reads again in MiXCR, with one record for every CDR3 protein. The sample comprises some 450,000 distinct CDR3 sequences, roughly 15% of which are singletons, and around a tenth rests with the top ten. Germline CDR1 and CDR2: MDHEN and SYDVKM. Between the trimmed V and J ends, which lost 3 bases and 7 bases, there was a span of 13 bases. The CDR3 has 14 amino acids. The sample's time point: newly diagnosed GD, antithyroid drugs for less than 3 months. PBMC-extracted RNA yielded the TCR library. As concerns this clonotype: The target antigen is unknown.

General study findings and limits: Researchers reported studying only peripheral blood, not thyroid tissue.

The data were also submitted as part of a second study, on T cells in Graves' hyperthyroidism and ophthalmopathy.

The material was peripheral blood mononuclear cells (PBMCs), obtained at new diagnosis, from a patient treated with antithyroid drugs. This clonotype was sampled from a woman aged 25 to 39 with Graves disease. The rearrangement uses TRBV28 and TRBJ2-1, with D maybe TRBD1 (5 bases). The CDR3: CASSFRSGLNEQFF. The DNA of the CDR3 is TGTGCCAGCAGTTTTAGGTCAGGGTTAAATGAGCAGTTCTTC. The whole variable domain, filled in from reference TRBV28 and TRBJ2-1, reads DVKVTQSSRYLVKRTGEKVFLECVQDMDHENMFWYRQDPGLGLRLIYFSYDVKMKEKGDIPEGYSVSREKKERFSLILESASTNQTSMYLCASSFRSGLNEQFFGPGTRLTVL.